The 9 T cell receptor beta chains given below trace back to one sample, sequenced in a study of blood T cell repertoires in COVID-19. Sequenced by immunoSEQ multiplex PCR; TCRdb stores in-frame clones only, minus some. Counted here are fewer than 250,000 clones, 75% to 85% occurring once; the ten biggest clones make up roughly 5.5%. The source material was peripheral blood. The receptor source for this set is a human donor in a cohort sampled during active COVID-19.

J is TRBJ1-1 and V is TRBV10-1; the D gene is possibly TRBD1 (5 bases). The CDR3 extends over 14 amino acids. V lost 4 bases, J lost 2 bases, and 11 bases lay in between. Per the germline V gene, CDR1 is WNHNN and CDR2 is SYGVQD (reference sequence). Here the CDR3 reads CASSVGQPNTEAFF. The CDR3 coding sequence is TGCGCCAGCAGTGTCGGACAACCAAACACTGAAGCTTTCTTT.

The chain couples TRBV18 to TRBJ2-5; D is uncertain. The CDR3 is 12 amino acids. Germline CDR1 is KGHSH and CDR2 is LQKENI. Trimming shortened V by 2 bases and J by 2 bases, and 3 bases separated the two germline ends. CDR3 amino acids: CASSPSQETQYF. In DNA form, the CDR3 reads TGTGCCAGCTCACCATCTCAAGAGACCCAGTACTTC.

This clone was detected only once. The V gene is TRBV20-1, the J gene TRBJ2-1; weak D call: TRBD2 (7 bases). Deletions cut 4 bases from V and 10 bases from J, with 11 bases between. CDR3 size: 11 residues. Per germline, CDR1 DFQATT and CDR2 SNEGSKA (reference sequence). CDR3: CSAIRGGEQFF. The CDR3 bases are TGCAGTGCTATCAGGGGAGGGGAGCAGTTCTTC.

V and J are TRBV2 and TRBJ2-1, with 12 bases that match TRBD2. The CDR3 sequence is 16 residues long. V lost 6 bases, J lost 7 bases, and 10 bases stayed unmatched. The germline V gene has CDR1 SNHLY and CDR2 FYNNEI. The CDR3 is CASSRLTSGRGNEQFF. The DNA for the CDR3 is TGTGCCAGCAGCCGCCTGACTAGCGGGAGAGGAAATGAGCAGTTCTTC.

This clone has more than one count but fewer than ten. The chain recombines TRBV7-9 with TRBJ1-5, with 8 nucleotides matching TRBD1. CDR3 length: 16 residues. The germline V gene encodes CDR1 SEHNR and CDR2 FQNEAQ (reference sequence). Losses at the gene ends were 5 bases for V and 5 bases for J; bases not matched to a gene: 11. The CDR3 region is CASSPNPDRGYQPQHF. For the CDR3, the DNA is TGTGCCAGCAGCCCAAATCCTGACAGGGGATATCAGCCCCAGCATTTT.

The chain uses TRBV2 and TRBJ2-7; D may be TRBD2 (5 bases). This CDR3 has 12 amino acids. The germline CDR1 and CDR2 sequences are SNHLY and FYNNEI. V was clipped by 6 bases and J by 1 base, with 7 bases between them. CDR3 sequence reads: CASSGISYEQYF. The DNA for the CDR3 is TGTGCCAGCAGCGGGATTTCCTACGAGCAGTACTTC.

The chain couples TRBV3-1 (or the pseudogene TRBV3-2) to TRBJ2-5; D not certain. There are 12 residues in the CDR3. Germline V lookup: CDR1 LGHDT, CDR2 YNNKEL (reference sequence). Deletions cut 1 base from V and 5 bases from J, with 5 bases between. Here the CDR3 DNA reads TGTGCCAGCAGCCAAGCTTCGGAGACCCAGTACTTC. This codes for CASSQASETQYF.

The chain has TRBV3-1 (or the pseudogene TRBV3-2) and TRBJ2-7; 11 bases align to TRBD2. Germline V lookup: CDR1 LGHDT, CDR2 YNNKEL (reference sequence). The length of the CDR3 is 14 residues. V was pared by 4 bases and J by 6 bases, with 5 bases of the junction left unmatched. The CDR3 is CASSLSGGDPEQYF. The CDR3 DNA reads as TGTGCCAGCAGCCTTAGCGGGGGGGATCCCGAGCAGTACTTC.

CDR3 sequence: CASSPDYRSTDTQYF. In DNA, the CDR3 is TGTGCCAGCAGCCCCGACTACCGAAGCACAGATACGCAGTATTTT. The chain joins TRBV5-6 to TRBJ2-3; a possible D gene is TRBD2 (5 bases). Germline loops: CDR1 SGHDT, CDR2 YYEEEE. V was pared by 4 bases and J by 0 bases, with 12 bases between. The CDR3 is 15 residues long.